The 28 T cell receptor beta chains below all came from one sample that was sequenced in a study of Graves' ophthalmopathy and Graves' hyperthyroidism. From RNA, the CDR3 regions of TCR beta chains were amplified and sequenced. RT-PCR in the first round used HTBI primers; a second-round multiplex PCR followed. A single record per CDR3 protein comes from TCRdb applying MiXCR to the multiplex PCR reads. The sample yields about 150,000 distinct CDR3 sequences, over 35% seen once. The specimen was peripheral blood. The receptors shown here come from a woman aged 40 to 50 with Graves' ophthalmopathy.

Ten or more counts support this clonotype. The rearrangement uses TRBV12-3 or TRBV12-4 and TRBJ1-5, with D unclear. The CDR3 spans 12 residues. The V and J ends lost 7 bases and 6 bases respectively, with 10 bases between them. Here the CDR3 DNA reads TGTGCCAGCACCATCGACGTTCAGCCCCAGCATTTT. This gives the protein CASTIDVQPQHF.

The V call is TRBV12-3 or TRBV12-4, the J call TRBJ1-3; D is unresolved. CDR3 length: 16 amino acids. The V gene lost 0 bases and the J gene lost 3 bases, with 12 bases spanning the gap. The CDR3 DNA reads TGTGCCAGCAGTTTAGCGCTTTCGGATAGTGGAAACACCATATATTTT. Protein product: CASSLALSDSGNTIYF.

This clonotype has at least ten counts. The chain carries TRBV12-3 or TRBV12-4 and TRBJ2-7; perhaps TRBD2 as D (6 bases). Trimming shortened V by 7 bases and J by 3 bases, and 19 bases separated the two germline ends. The CDR3 is 15 residues long. This chain's CDR3 is CASTLEVAAVYEQYF. The CDR3 DNA reads as TGTGCCAGCACACTGGAGGTAGCGGCCGTCTACGAGCAGTACTTC.

The chain couples TRBV12-3 or TRBV12-4 to TRBJ1-1; perhaps TRBD1 as D (5 bases). This CDR3 is 15 amino acids long. Trimming shortened V by 8 bases and J by 0 bases, and 16 bases separated the two germline ends. This CDR3 reads CASSIDSGMNTEAFF. The DNA of the CDR3 is TGTGCCAGCTCAATAGACAGTGGGATGAACACTGAAGCTTTCTTT.

At least ten counts were recorded for this clonotype. The chain joins TRBV20-1 to TRBJ1-3; TRBD1 aligns across 11 bases. The length of the CDR3 is 14 residues. V gave up 3 bases and J gave up 6 bases; unmatched junction bases: 4. Germline-derived CDR1 and CDR2 are DFQATT and SNEGSKA (reference sequence). CDR3 protein: CSARDRGLTNTIYF. CDR3 in DNA: TGCAGTGCTAGGGACAGGGGGCTGACAAACACCATATATTTT.

This clonotype came up many times. V is TRBV6-1 and J is TRBJ2-7; no firm D call. The CDR3 length is 12 residues. V was trimmed by 5 bases and J by 6 bases, leaving 11 bases between them. CDR1 MNHNS and CDR2 SASEGT come from the germline V gene. CDR3 residues: CASSRRMGEQYF. The DNA of the CDR3 is TGTGCCAGCAGTCGAAGGATGGGCGAGCAGTACTTC.

This clonotype was found once. The V and J genes are TRBV6-1 and TRBJ2-7; D unclear. The CDR3 totals 13 residues. The ends were cut back, 8 bases at V and 4 bases at J, with 15 bases in the middle. The germline V gene has CDR1 MNHNS and CDR2 SASEGT. The DNA for the CDR3 is TGTGCCAGCCCTGGCGAAACGGAGTACGAGCAGTACTTC. It encodes CASPGETEYEQYF.

This clonotype was counted at least ten times. V gene TRBV5-6 combines with J gene TRBJ1-1; a weak D match, TRBD1 (6 bases). The CDR3 sequence is 15 residues long. Per germline, CDR1 SGHDT and CDR2 YYEEEE. Deletions cut 5 bases from V and 1 base from J, with 15 bases between. The CDR3 spells CASSRGGRRNTEAFF. The CDR3 DNA reads TGTGCCAGCAGTCGGGGGGGGCGGAGGAACACTGAAGCTTTCTTT.

This clonotype was seen at least ten times. The J gene is TRBJ2-5, the V gene TRBV4-1; 7 nucleotides agree with TRBD1. Germline trimming cut 0 bases from V and 1 base from J; bases unmatched to any gene: 2. The CDR3 runs to 15 residues. Germline CDR1 reads MGHRA; CDR2 reads YSYEKL. CDR3: CASSQEGQIQETQYF. The CDR3, as DNA: TGCGCCAGCAGCCAAGAGGGACAGATCCAAGAGACCCAGTACTTC.

This clonotype was seen ten or more times. This chain uses TRBV11-2 with TRBJ1-2, with a weak D call TRBD1 (6 bases). V lost 6 bases, J lost 5 bases, and 10 bases lay in between. CDR3 length equals 12 residues. CDR1 SGHAT and CDR2 FQNNGV come from the germline V gene. CDR3 protein: CASRLGGYGYTF. CDR3 DNA: TGTGCCAGCAGACTAGGGGGATATGGCTACACCTTC.

This chain uses TRBV2 with TRBJ2-7, with 10 positions matching TRBD1. The trim removed 4 bases at V and 4 bases at J, leaving 4 bases unmatched. This CDR3 has 14 amino acids. Germline CDR1 SNHLY, CDR2 FYNNEI. Here the CDR3 reads CASSVLGQGYEQYF. CDR3 in DNA: TGTGCCAGCAGTGTTTTGGGACAGGGGTACGAGCAGTACTTC.

The genes are TRBV6-5 and TRBJ1-3; the D is unclear. Trimming left V 4 bases short and J 0 bases short, with 13 bases between. The CDR3 has 16 amino acids. Germline values: CDR1 MNHEY, CDR2 SVGAGI. CDR3 sequence (DNA): TGTGCCAGCAGTTTTAACTATCTGAACTCTGGAAACACCATATATTTT. Its protein is CASSFNYLNSGNTIYF.

J is TRBJ2-5 and V is TRBV7-3; tentatively, D is TRBD1 (6 bases). CDR1 and CDR2 (germline): SGHTA, FQGTGA. V was trimmed by 6 bases and J by 1 base, leaving 9 bases between them. This CDR3 has 13 residues. CDR3 coding DNA: TGTGCCAGCAGTGGACAGTTCCAAGAGACCCAGTACTTC. Residues: CASSGQFQETQYF.

The chain carries TRBV6-5 and TRBJ2-2, with D possibly matching TRBD1 (5 bases). Germline V CDR1 and CDR2: MNHEY, SVGAGI. The CDR3 has 16 residues. With 0 bases removed from V and 4 bases from J, the gap between germline ends came to 12 bases. The CDR3 loop reads CASSYSQGRGTGELFF. CDR3 bases: TGTGCCAGCAGTTACTCTCAGGGAAGGGGCACCGGGGAGCTGTTTTTT.

This chain links TRBV6-2 or TRBV6-3 with TRBJ1-6, with 9 bases identical to TRBD1. The CDR3 has 14 residues. V gave up 6 bases and J gave up 6 bases; unmatched junction bases: 3. Germline-derived CDR1 and CDR2 are MNHEY and SVGEGT. This CDR3 is CASRKDRGNSPLHF. Written as DNA, the CDR3 is TGTGCCAGCAGAAAGGACAGGGGTAATTCACCCCTCCACTTT.

This clonotype appeared many times. The chain couples TRBV4-2 to TRBJ2-5; 9 nucleotides agree with TRBD1. After removal of 4 bases from V and 4 bases from J, the junction contained 1 base not matched to a gene. The germline V gene encodes CDR1 LGHNA and CDR2 YNFKEQ. The CDR3 runs to 13 residues. CDR3 sequence: CASSPGQGETQYF. In DNA form, the CDR3 reads TGTGCCAGCAGCCCGGGACAGGGAGAGACCCAGTACTTC.

The genes are TRBV6-5 and TRBJ2-7, with 8 bases lining up with TRBD1. Germline CDR1 reads MNHEY; CDR2 reads SVGAGI. With 4 bases clipped from V and 6 bases from J, the junction kept 14 bases outside the gene matches. This CDR3 comprises 16 residues. CDR3 sequence: CASSSGGQVSSIEQYF. The CDR3, as DNA: TGTGCCAGCAGTTCCGGGGGACAGGTATCGAGTATCGAGCAGTACTTC.

This clonotype was recorded at least ten times. V gene TRBV28 combines with J gene TRBJ1-1; the match to TRBD1 covers 8 bases. With V trimmed by 6 bases and J by 12 bases, 9 bases remained unmatched. The CDR3 consists of 12 residues. The germline V gene has CDR1 MDHEN and CDR2 SYDVKM. The CDR3 is CASSQDRARTFF. CDR3 coding DNA: TGTGCCAGCAGCCAGGACAGGGCACGGACTTTCTTT.

The chain uses TRBV6-5 and TRBJ2-5, with 7 bases lining up with TRBD1. After removal of 0 bases from V and 5 bases from J, the junction contained 3 bases not matched to a gene. This CDR3 has 14 amino acids. Germline V lookup: CDR1 MNHEY, CDR2 SVGAGI. The CDR3, as DNA: TGTGCCAGCAGTTACTCCACAGGGGAGGAGACCCAGTACTTC. Its protein is CASSYSTGEETQYF.

A few counts support this clonotype. This chain links TRBV20-1 with TRBJ1-1; D gene ambiguous. Germline V gene sequence: CDR1 DFQATT, CDR2 SNEGSKA (reference sequence). Trimming stripped 0 bases from V and 5 bases from J, with 10 bases between. The CDR3 covers 13 residues. CDR3: CSARDFKGTEAFF. The CDR3 region has the DNA TGCAGTGCTAGAGATTTTAAGGGAACTGAAGCTTTCTTT.

The V and J genes are TRBV29-1 and TRBJ2-7; either TRBD1 or TRBD2 may supply D (6 bases each). The CDR3 sequence is 13 residues long. Germline values: CDR1 SQVTM, CDR2 ANQGSEA. The V end lost 6 bases, the J end lost 2 bases, and 14 bases lay between the germline ends. CDR3 loop: CSVGRDMPYEQYF. DNA for the CDR3: TGCAGCGTGGGGCGGGACATGCCCTACGAGCAGTACTTC.

The V gene is TRBV28, the J gene TRBJ2-2, with D possibly matching TRBD2 (6 bases). Germline-derived CDR1 and CDR2 are MDHEN and SYDVKM. V lost 11 bases and J lost 0, with 16 bases in between. The CDR3 runs to 15 residues. DNA for the CDR3: TGTGCCGGGGCGGGGCGCACAGCGAACACCGGGGAGCTGTTTTTT. Translation gives CAGAGRTANTGELFF.

This CDR3 is CASSRARGGLNLNYEQYF. The DNA for the CDR3 is TGTGCCAGCAGCCGAGCCAGGGGGGGCCTTAACCTAAACTACGAGCAGTACTTC. The V call is TRBV12-3 or TRBV12-4, the J call TRBJ2-7; TRBD1 or TRBD2 may be the D gene (7 bases each). Trimming cost V 6 bases and J 3 bases, with 27 bases left between them. The CDR3 has 18 amino acids.

This clonotype was detected a few times. This chain joins TRBV7-8 and TRBJ2-5; no reliable D call. V gave up 1 base and J gave up 5 bases, with 5 bases separating them. Germline V CDR1 and CDR2: SGHVS, FQNEAQ. This CDR3 is 12 amino acids long. CDR3: CASSLVLETQYF. CDR3 DNA: TGTGCCAGCAGCTTAGTGTTGGAGACCCAGTACTTC.

The chain recombines TRBV18 with TRBJ2-7; weak D call: TRBD1 (5 bases). This CDR3 region has 13 residues. From germline, CDR1 is KGHSH and CDR2 LQKENI. V was clipped by 4 bases and J by 4 bases, with 11 bases between them. CDR3 protein: CASSLSQDYEQYF. The CDR3 region has the DNA TGTGCCAGCTCACTTTCACAGGATTACGAGCAGTACTTC.

This clonotype was recorded at least ten times. The chain has TRBV6-2 or TRBV6-3 and TRBJ2-5; D is ambiguous. V lost 5 bases to trimming and J lost 4 bases, with 11 bases between them. There are 13 residues in the CDR3. Germline V lookup: CDR1 MNHEY, CDR2 SVGEGT. CDR3 coding DNA: TGTGCCAGCAGTCTTTACTCGATAGAGACCCAGTACTTC. It is translated as CASSLYSIETQYF.

This clonotype was detected only once. This chain uses TRBV6-5 with TRBJ2-7, with 7 bases matching TRBD1. Germline values: CDR1 MNHEY, CDR2 SVGAGI. Trimming cost V 4 bases and J 0 bases; bases outside gene matches: 9. The CDR3 spans 16 residues. CDR3 DNA: TGTGCCAGCAGTTCCCCGGACAGGTATGGCTCCTACGAGCAGTACTTC. This codes for CASSSPDRYGSYEQYF.

This clonotype has a handful of counts. Written as DNA, the CDR3 is TGTGCCAGCAGTTACCGGGGGTCTGGGATGAACACTGAAGCTTTCTTT. Its protein product is CASSYRGSGMNTEAFF. This chain links TRBV6-2 or TRBV6-3 with TRBJ1-1; D is perhaps TRBD1 (5 bases). Germline V gives CDR1 MNHEY, CDR2 SVGEGT. The CDR3 runs 16 residues. V lost 2 bases to trimming and J lost 0 bases, with 13 bases between them.